This is a list of T cell receptor beta chains from one sample in a study of blood T cell repertoires in COVID-19. Generated by immunoSEQ multiplex PCR, the TCRdb table keeps only in-frame clones and is missing some. Of roughly 290,000 clones in the sample, 80% to 90% were seen once. Specimen: PBMCs or T cells enriched from blood (not recorded which). These receptors originate from a man aged 25-45 years who had recovered from COVID-19. The CDR3 runs from the conserved cysteine through the conserved F or W. Each record gives: J gene, V gene, D gene, CDR3 length, clone size, CDR3 protein, CDR3 DNA. D genes are given only for firm matches. Only some rows state a clone size, as once, few, many or a class for expanded clones.

j_call: TRBJ2-5
v_call: TRBV7-9
d_call: -
cdr3_length: 15
clone_size: -
cdr3_aa: CASSLGQGRGETQYF
cdr3_nt: TGTGCCAGCAGCTTAGGTCAGGGGCGCGGAGAGACCCAGTACTTC

j_call: TRBJ1-2
v_call: TRBV15
d_call: -
cdr3_length: 13
clone_size: -
cdr3_aa: CATSRVQGRGYTF
cdr3_nt: TGTGCCACCAGCAGAGTGCAGGGCCGGGGCTACACCTTC

j_call: TRBJ2-5
v_call: TRBV27
d_call: -
cdr3_length: 13
clone_size: -
cdr3_aa: CASSSSYQETQYF
cdr3_nt: TGTGCCAGCAGTTCCTCGTACCAAGAGACCCAGTACTTC

j_call: TRBJ2-6
v_call: TRBV29-1
d_call: TRBD1
cdr3_length: 20
clone_size: -
cdr3_aa: CSVVTPATGTAFSGANVLTF
cdr3_nt: TGCAGCGTTGTCACCCCGGCAACCGGGACAGCCTTCTCTGGGGCCAACGTCCTGACTTTC

j_call: TRBJ1-1
v_call: TRBV5-1
d_call: -
cdr3_length: 15
clone_size: once
cdr3_aa: CASSFEGLGNTEAFF
cdr3_nt: TGCGCCAGCAGCTTTGAGGGTTTGGGGAACACTGAAGCTTTCTTT

j_call: TRBJ1-1
v_call: TRBV19
d_call: -
cdr3_length: 13
clone_size: -
cdr3_aa: CATSSVVNTEAFF
cdr3_nt: TGTGCCACGTCTAGTGTGGTGAACACTGAAGCTTTCTTT

j_call: TRBJ2-7
v_call: TRBV19
d_call: -
cdr3_length: 16
clone_size: -
cdr3_aa: CASSLGLPGLGYEQYF
cdr3_nt: TGTGCCAGTAGTTTAGGTTTACCGGGACTGGGCTACGAGCAGTACTTC

j_call: TRBJ2-3
v_call: TRBV27
d_call: -
cdr3_length: 15
clone_size: -
cdr3_aa: CASSSLDFRRDTQYF
cdr3_nt: TGTGCCAGCAGTTCCCTGGACTTTCGTCGGGATACGCAGTATTTT

j_call: TRBJ2-1
v_call: TRBV5-1
d_call: -
cdr3_length: 14
clone_size: -
cdr3_aa: CASSSERSYNEQFF
cdr3_nt: TGCGCCAGCAGCTCCGAGCGCTCCTACAATGAGCAGTTCTTC

j_call: TRBJ2-1
v_call: TRBV10-3
d_call: TRBD2
cdr3_length: 15
clone_size: -
cdr3_aa: CAIRSTSGGADEQFF
cdr3_nt: TGTGCCATCAGGTCGACTAGCGGGGGGGCGGATGAGCAGTTCTTC

j_call: TRBJ1-1
v_call: TRBV12-3/TRBV12-4
d_call: -
cdr3_length: 13
clone_size: -
cdr3_aa: CASSWLRRGEAFF
cdr3_nt: TGTGCCAGCAGCTGGTTGAGAAGAGGTGAAGCTTTCTTT

j_call: TRBJ2-1
v_call: TRBV11-2
d_call: TRBD2
cdr3_length: 16
clone_size: -
cdr3_aa: CASSLMAGGSYNEQFF
cdr3_nt: TGTGCCAGCAGCTTAATGGCGGGGGGGTCATACAATGAGCAGTTCTTC

j_call: TRBJ2-2
v_call: TRBV3-1/TRBV3-2
d_call: TRBD1
cdr3_length: 16
clone_size: -
cdr3_aa: CASSQGGQGDAGELFF
cdr3_nt: TGTGCCAGCAGCCAAGGGGGACAGGGAGATGCCGGGGAGCTGTTTTTT

j_call: TRBJ1-1
v_call: TRBV6-4
d_call: -
cdr3_length: 13
clone_size: -
cdr3_aa: CASSVTGNTEAFF
cdr3_nt: TGTGCCAGCAGTGTAACAGGTAACACTGAAGCTTTCTTT

j_call: TRBJ1-2
v_call: TRBV5-4
d_call: -
cdr3_length: 16
clone_size: -
cdr3_aa: CASSLEAGRANYGYTF
cdr3_nt: TGTGCCAGCAGCTTGGAGGCCGGGCGGGCTAACTATGGCTACACCTTC

j_call: TRBJ2-5
v_call: TRBV29-1
d_call: TRBD1
cdr3_length: 15
clone_size: -
cdr3_aa: CSARSGQGAGETQYF
cdr3_nt: TGCAGCGCCCGGTCGGGACAGGGGGCTGGGGAGACCCAGTACTTC

j_call: TRBJ2-1
v_call: TRBV21-1
d_call: -
cdr3_length: 18
clone_size: -
cdr3_aa: CASSPWPLAGKYYNEQFF
cdr3_nt: TGTGCCAGCAGCCCCTGGCCCTTAGCGGGTAAGTACTACAATGAGCAGTTCTTC

j_call: TRBJ2-2
v_call: TRBV5-1
d_call: -
cdr3_length: 15
clone_size: -
cdr3_aa: CASSLEQGVTGELFF
cdr3_nt: TGCGCCAGCAGCTTGGAACAGGGAGTCACCGGGGAGCTGTTTTTT

j_call: TRBJ2-1
v_call: TRBV19
d_call: TRBD2
cdr3_length: 16
clone_size: -
cdr3_aa: CASRGLAGGFNNEQFF
cdr3_nt: TGTGCCAGTAGGGGACTAGCGGGGGGGTTTAACAATGAGCAGTTCTTC

j_call: TRBJ1-4
v_call: TRBV7-9
d_call: TRBD1
cdr3_length: 16
clone_size: -
cdr3_aa: CASSTTWDRFNEKLFF
cdr3_nt: TGTGCCAGCAGCACTACGTGGGACAGGTTTAATGAAAAACTGTTTTTT

j_call: TRBJ1-1
v_call: TRBV30
d_call: -
cdr3_length: 15
clone_size: -
cdr3_aa: CAWRVEGSMNTEAFF
cdr3_nt: TGTGCCTGGAGGGTTGAGGGTTCCATGAACACTGAAGCTTTCTTT

j_call: TRBJ2-3
v_call: TRBV19
d_call: TRBD2
cdr3_length: 16
clone_size: -
cdr3_aa: CASTPVWTSATDTQYF
cdr3_nt: TGTGCCAGTACCCCGGTTTGGACTAGCGCCACAGATACGCAGTATTTT

j_call: TRBJ2-1
v_call: TRBV2
d_call: -
cdr3_length: 14
clone_size: -
cdr3_aa: CASIRTGDFNEQFF
cdr3_nt: TGTGCCAGCATACGTACAGGGGACTTCAATGAGCAGTTCTTC

j_call: TRBJ2-5
v_call: TRBV18
d_call: -
cdr3_length: 14
clone_size: -
cdr3_aa: CASSPYRTQETQYF
cdr3_nt: TGTGCCAGCTCACCTTACAGGACCCAAGAGACCCAGTACTTC

j_call: TRBJ2-3
v_call: TRBV7-3
d_call: TRBD1
cdr3_length: 20
clone_size: -
cdr3_aa: CASSLTYRGRPHIITDTQYF
cdr3_nt: TGTGCCAGCAGCTTAACGTATAGGGGGCGTCCCCATATTATCACAGATACGCAGTATTTT

j_call: TRBJ1-5
v_call: TRBV5-1
d_call: TRBD1
cdr3_length: 15
clone_size: -
cdr3_aa: CASSLGTGIYQPQHF
cdr3_nt: TGCGCCAGCAGCCTCGGGACAGGTATTTATCAGCCCCAGCATTTT

j_call: TRBJ2-3
v_call: TRBV5-8
d_call: -
cdr3_length: 12
clone_size: -
cdr3_aa: CASSRDPDTQYF
cdr3_nt: TGTGCCAGCAGCCGAGATCCAGATACGCAGTATTTT

j_call: TRBJ2-7
v_call: TRBV19
d_call: TRBD2
cdr3_length: 14
clone_size: -
cdr3_aa: CASIAGAPPYEQYF
cdr3_nt: TGTGCCAGCATAGCGGGGGCCCCACCCTACGAGCAGTACTTC

j_call: TRBJ2-1
v_call: TRBV6-5
d_call: -
cdr3_length: 14
clone_size: once
cdr3_aa: CASSWDSDNNEQFF
cdr3_nt: TGTGCCAGCAGTTGGGACTCAGATAACAATGAGCAGTTCTTC

j_call: TRBJ1-2
v_call: TRBV19
d_call: -
cdr3_length: 11
clone_size: -
cdr3_aa: CASSIHRGYTF
cdr3_nt: TGTGCCAGTAGTATCCACAGGGGCTACACCTTC

j_call: TRBJ2-3
v_call: TRBV5-1
d_call: -
cdr3_length: 14
clone_size: once
cdr3_aa: CASSWDFSTDTQYF
cdr3_nt: TGCGCCAGCAGCTGGGACTTCTCCACAGATACGCAGTATTTT

j_call: TRBJ2-5
v_call: TRBV28
d_call: -
cdr3_length: 12
clone_size: -
cdr3_aa: CASSLVGVAQYF
cdr3_nt: TGTGCCAGCAGTTTAGTAGGGGTGGCCCAGTACTTC

j_call: TRBJ1-4
v_call: TRBV7-9
d_call: TRBD1
cdr3_length: 15
clone_size: -
cdr3_aa: CASSPYRDRDEKLFF
cdr3_nt: TGTGCCAGCAGCCCCTACCGGGACAGGGATGAAAAACTGTTTTTT

j_call: TRBJ1-2
v_call: TRBV5-4
d_call: TRBD1
cdr3_length: 15
clone_size: -
cdr3_aa: CASSLGQGESYGYTF
cdr3_nt: TGTGCCAGCAGCTTGGGACAGGGGGAATCCTATGGCTACACCTTC

j_call: TRBJ1-5
v_call: TRBV19
d_call: TRBD1
cdr3_length: 14
clone_size: few
cdr3_aa: CASSTGGANQPQHF
cdr3_nt: TGTGCCAGTTCGACAGGGGGCGCAAATCAGCCCCAGCATTTT

j_call: TRBJ1-1
v_call: TRBV7-9
d_call: -
cdr3_length: 13
clone_size: -
cdr3_aa: CASSLEGATEAFF
cdr3_nt: TGTGCCAGCAGCTTAGAAGGGGCCACTGAAGCTTTCTTT

j_call: TRBJ1-1
v_call: TRBV5-4
d_call: TRBD1
cdr3_length: 13
clone_size: -
cdr3_aa: CASRAGQGTEAFF
cdr3_nt: TGTGCCAGCAGGGCGGGACAGGGCACTGAAGCTTTCTTT

j_call: TRBJ1-1
v_call: TRBV11-2
d_call: -
cdr3_length: 16
clone_size: once
cdr3_aa: CASSLVMGAGKTEAFF
cdr3_nt: TGTGCCAGCAGCTTAGTTATGGGGGCAGGGAAAACTGAAGCTTTCTTT